Ten or more counts support the clone carrying this TCR beta chain. No antigen is known for it. These data come from a study of identical twins. Whole-study results and caveats: The study reached conclusions through statistical analysis that was cross-sectional, not following the same donors. Insertions were reduced in abundant cord blood beta clonotypes but not in memory repertoires. Recombination models fit unrelated individuals' TCR alpha sharing but underestimated twins'.

TCRdb re-derived calls from the 5' RACE reads in MiXCR, one entry per CDR3 protein. Found here are under 300,000 distinct CDR3 sequences, about 8.3% of them singletons; the top ten hold approximately 3%. Germline CDR1 reads SQVTM; CDR2 reads ANQGSEA. The V and J ends lost 7 bases and 4 bases, in that order; junction bases with no gene match: 8. The CDR3 length is 13 residues. These records were also assigned to another study, of yellow fever vaccine responses in identical twins.

This sequence originates from a young woman in good health. The sample was CD8+ T cells sorted from blood. This chain joins TRBV29-1 and TRBJ2-7, with TRBD2 identical over 9 bases. This CDR3 is CSAMTSGSYEQYF. The CDR3 nucleotides are TGCAGCGCTATGACTAGCGGATCTTACGAGCAGTACTTC.